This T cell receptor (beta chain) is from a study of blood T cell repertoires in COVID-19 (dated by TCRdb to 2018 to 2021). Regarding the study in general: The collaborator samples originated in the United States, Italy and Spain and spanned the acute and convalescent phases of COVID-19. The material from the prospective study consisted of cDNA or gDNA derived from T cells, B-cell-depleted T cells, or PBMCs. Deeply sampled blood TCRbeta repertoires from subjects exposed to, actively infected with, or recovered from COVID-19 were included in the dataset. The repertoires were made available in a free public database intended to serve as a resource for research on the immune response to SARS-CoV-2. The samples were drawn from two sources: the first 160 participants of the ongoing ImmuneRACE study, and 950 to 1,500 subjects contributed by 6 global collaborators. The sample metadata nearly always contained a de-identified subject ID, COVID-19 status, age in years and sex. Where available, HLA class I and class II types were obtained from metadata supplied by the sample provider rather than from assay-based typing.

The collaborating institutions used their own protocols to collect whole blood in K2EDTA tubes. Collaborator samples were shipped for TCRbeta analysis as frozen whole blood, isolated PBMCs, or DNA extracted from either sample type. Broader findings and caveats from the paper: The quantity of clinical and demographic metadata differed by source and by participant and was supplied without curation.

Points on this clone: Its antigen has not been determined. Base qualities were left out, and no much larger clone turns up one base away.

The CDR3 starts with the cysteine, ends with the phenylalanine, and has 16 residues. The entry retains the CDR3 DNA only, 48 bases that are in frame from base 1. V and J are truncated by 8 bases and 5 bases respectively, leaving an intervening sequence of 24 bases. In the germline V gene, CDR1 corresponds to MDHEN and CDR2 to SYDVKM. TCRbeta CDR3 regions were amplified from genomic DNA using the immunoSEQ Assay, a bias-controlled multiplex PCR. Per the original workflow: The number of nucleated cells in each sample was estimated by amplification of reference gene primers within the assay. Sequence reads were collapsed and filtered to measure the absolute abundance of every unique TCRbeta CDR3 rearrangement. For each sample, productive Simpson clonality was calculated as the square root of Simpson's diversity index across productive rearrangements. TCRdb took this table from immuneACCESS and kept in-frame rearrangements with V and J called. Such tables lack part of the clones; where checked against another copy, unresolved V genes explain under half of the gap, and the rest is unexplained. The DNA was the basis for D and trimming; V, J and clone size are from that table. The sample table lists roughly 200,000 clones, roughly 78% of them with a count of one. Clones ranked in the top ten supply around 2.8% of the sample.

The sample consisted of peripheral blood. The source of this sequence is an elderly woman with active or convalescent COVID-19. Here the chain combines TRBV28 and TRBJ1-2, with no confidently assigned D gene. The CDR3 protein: CASCTVVSAAGYGYTF. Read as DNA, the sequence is TGTGCCAGCTGTACTGTCGTTTCGGCCGCCGGGTATGGCTACACCTTC.